This TCR beta chain was identified during a study of blood T cells in healthy people across ages. Caucasian individuals from Russia who were healthy and aged about 6 to 95 acted as donors. It was with a sample-barcoded 5' primer and a J-beta primer mix that a second PCR of roughly 7 to 11 cycles was run. All samples gave at least 2.5 million CDR3-containing paired-end reads. Each CDR3 protein gets one entry after TCRdb re-called the 5' RACE reads with MiXCR. The repertoire holds around 1,600,000 distinct CDR3 sequences, with 35% to 45% as singletons. The V end lost 5 bases, the J end lost 1 base, and 8 bases lay between the germline ends. The CDR3 extends over 13 amino acids. In germline, CDR1 is SGHNT, CDR2 YENEEA. Broader study findings: Naive CD4+ cell counts and diversity both ran higher in long-lived than in aged donors. Age showed a roughly linear inverse relationship with TCR beta diversity per million T cells.

Details on this clonotype: The antigen is unknown.

The receptor's source is a woman between 18 and 30 years old in good health. V usage is TRBV11-3 and J usage is TRBJ1-1; no clear D gene. What was sequenced was blood. The CDR3 reads CASSMRQNTEAFF. The CDR3 DNA sequence: TGTGCCAGCAGCATGCGACAGAACACTGAAGCTTTCTTT.